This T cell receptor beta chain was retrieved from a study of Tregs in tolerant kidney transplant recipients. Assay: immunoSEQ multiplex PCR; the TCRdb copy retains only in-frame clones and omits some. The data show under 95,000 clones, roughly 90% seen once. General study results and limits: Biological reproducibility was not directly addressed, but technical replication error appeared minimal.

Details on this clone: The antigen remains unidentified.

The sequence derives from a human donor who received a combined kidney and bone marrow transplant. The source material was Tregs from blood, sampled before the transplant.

The CDR3 DNA reads as TGTGCCAGCCAGGGTGGGGGCCTCTATGGCTACACCTTC. It translates to CASQGGGLYGYTF. V gene TRBV6-6 combines with J gene TRBJ1-2, with a possible D match to TRBD1 (6 bases). V lost 8 bases, J lost 4 bases, and 14 bases lay in between. Germline V gene lookup returns CDR1 MNHNY and CDR2 SVGAGI (reference sequence). This CDR3 region has 13 residues.